This entry describes one T cell receptor beta chain. Using immunoSEQ multiplex PCR, the repertoire was profiled, and TCRdb retains in-frame clones only, with some absent. The sample holds 310,000 or so clones; around four fifths are singletons and the top ten take 1.2%. This entry comes from a study of blood T cell repertoires in COVID-19. The overall study: COVID-19 samples collected from the United States, Italy and Spain covered acute and convalescent phases.

The germline gives CDR1 SGHRS, CDR2 YFSETQ. This CDR3 is built from 15 residues. J was trimmed by 1 base and V by 5 bases; bases with no gene match: 6. The sequence was collected from a woman aged 50 to 60 with acute or convalescent COVID-19. The source material was peripheral blood. The V and J genes are TRBV5-1 and TRBJ1-2; 9 nucleotides line up with TRBD1. The CDR3 reads CASRQGARDNYGYTF. In DNA form, the CDR3 reads TGCGCCAGCAGACAGGGGGCGCGGGATAACTATGGCTACACCTTC. Full variable domain (missing parts from reference TRBV5-1 and TRBJ1-2): KAGVTQTPRYLIKTRGQQVTLSCSPISGHRSVSWYQQTPGQGLQFLFEYFSETQRNKGNFPGRFSGRQFSNSRSEMNVSTLELGDSALYLCASRQGARDNYGYTFGSGTRLTVV.